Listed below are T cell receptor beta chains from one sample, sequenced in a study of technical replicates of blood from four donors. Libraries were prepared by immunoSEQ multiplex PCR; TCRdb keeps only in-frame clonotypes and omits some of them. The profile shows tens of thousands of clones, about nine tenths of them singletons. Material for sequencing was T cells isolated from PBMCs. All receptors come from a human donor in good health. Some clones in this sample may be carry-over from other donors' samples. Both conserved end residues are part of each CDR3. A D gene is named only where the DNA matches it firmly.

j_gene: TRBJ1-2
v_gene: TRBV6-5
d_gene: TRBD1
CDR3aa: CASSYRGQGGYGYTF
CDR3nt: TGTGCCAGCAGTTACCGGGGACAGGGGGGCTATGGCTACACCTTC

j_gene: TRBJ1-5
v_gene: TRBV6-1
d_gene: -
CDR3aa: CASSELPGVNQPQHF
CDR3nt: TGTGCCAGCAGTGAACTACCCGGGGTCAATCAGCCCCAGCATTTT

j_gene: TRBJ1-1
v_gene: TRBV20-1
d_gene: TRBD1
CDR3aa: CTRQGNTEAFF
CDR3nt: TGCACCAGACAGGGGAACACTGAAGCTTTCTTT

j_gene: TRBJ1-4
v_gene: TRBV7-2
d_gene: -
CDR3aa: CASSRQTSTNEKLFF
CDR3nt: TGTGCCAGCAGCCGACAGACATCAACTAATGAAAAACTGTTTTTT

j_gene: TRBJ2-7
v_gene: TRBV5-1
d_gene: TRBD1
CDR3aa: CASSYMTGGSDEQYF
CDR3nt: TGCGCCAGCAGCTACATGACAGGGGGTAGCGACGAGCAGTACTTC

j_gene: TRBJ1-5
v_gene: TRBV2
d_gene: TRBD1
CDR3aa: CASSADRYNQPQHF
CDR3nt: TGTGCCAGCAGTGCGGACAGGTACAATCAGCCCCAGCATTTT

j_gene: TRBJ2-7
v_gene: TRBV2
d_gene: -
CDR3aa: CASSEDSRAAYEQYF
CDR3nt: TGTGCCAGCAGTGAAGACTCGCGGGCAGCCTACGAGCAGTACTTC

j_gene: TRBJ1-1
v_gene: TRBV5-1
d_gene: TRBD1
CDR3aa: CASSLGWTGINTEAFF
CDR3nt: TGCGCCAGCAGCTTGGGTTGGACAGGAATTAACACTGAAGCTTTCTTT

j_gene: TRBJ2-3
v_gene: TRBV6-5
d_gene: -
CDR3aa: CASSYEQGSDTQYF
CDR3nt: TGTGCCAGCAGTTACGAGCAGGGATCCGATACGCAGTATTTT

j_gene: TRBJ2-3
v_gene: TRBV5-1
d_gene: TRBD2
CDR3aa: CASSSAGRTDTQYF
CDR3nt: TGCGCCAGCAGTTCAGCGGGACGTACAGATACGCAGTATTTT

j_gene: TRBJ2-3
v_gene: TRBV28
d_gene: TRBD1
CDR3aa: CASSLGGVRGTQYF
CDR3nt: TGTGCCAGCAGTTTAGGAGGAGTCAGGGGGACGCAGTATTTT

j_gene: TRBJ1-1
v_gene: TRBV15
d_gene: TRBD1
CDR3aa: CATSRDRVGGTEAFF
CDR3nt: TGTGCCACCAGCAGGGACAGGGTGGGGGGCACTGAAGCTTTCTTT

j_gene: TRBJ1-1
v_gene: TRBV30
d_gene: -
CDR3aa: CAWRQGAYTEAFF
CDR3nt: TGTGCCTGGAGACAGGGTGCTTACACTGAAGCTTTCTTT

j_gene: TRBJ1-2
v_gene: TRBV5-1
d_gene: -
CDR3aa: CASSTGRRSYTF
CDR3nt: TGCGCCAGCAGCACCGGACGGAGGAGCTACACCTTC

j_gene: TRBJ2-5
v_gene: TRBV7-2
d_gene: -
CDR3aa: CASSSGLERETQYF
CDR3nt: TGTGCCAGCAGCTCGGGACTGGAAAGAGAGACCCAGTACTTC

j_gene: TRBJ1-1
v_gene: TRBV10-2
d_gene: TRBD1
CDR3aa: CASSGGQMNTEAFF
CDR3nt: TGCGCCAGCAGTGGGGGACAGATGAACACTGAAGCTTTCTTT

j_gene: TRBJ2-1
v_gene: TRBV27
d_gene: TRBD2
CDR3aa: CASSSGLAGAQEQFF
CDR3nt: TGTGCCAGCAGTTCGGGACTAGCAGGGGCTCAAGAGCAGTTCTTC

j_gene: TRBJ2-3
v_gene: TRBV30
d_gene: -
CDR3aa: CAWSSGTDTQYF
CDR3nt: TGTGCCTGGAGTAGCGGCACAGATACGCAGTATTTT

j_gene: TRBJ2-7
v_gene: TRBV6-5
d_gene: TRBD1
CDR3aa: CASSPTGQSYEQYF
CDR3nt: TGTGCCAGCAGTCCGACAGGGCAGTCCTACGAGCAGTACTTC

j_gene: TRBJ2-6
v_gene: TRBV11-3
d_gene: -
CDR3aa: CASSLEAALLLSGANVLTF
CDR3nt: TGTGCCAGCAGCTTAGAAGCGGCCCTCCTTCTTTCCGGGGCCAACGTCCTGACTTTC

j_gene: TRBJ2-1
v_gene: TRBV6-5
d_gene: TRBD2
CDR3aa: CASSLTSGGAAEQFF
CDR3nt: TGTGCCAGCAGCCTTACTAGCGGGGGGGCGGCTGAGCAGTTCTTC

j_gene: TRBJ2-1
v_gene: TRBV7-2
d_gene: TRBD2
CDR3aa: CASSLGGAAGYNEQFF
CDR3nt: TGTGCCAGCAGCTTAGGCGGTGCAGCGGGGTACAATGAGCAGTTCTTC

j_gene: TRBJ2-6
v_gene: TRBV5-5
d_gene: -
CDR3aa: CASSFSTYSGANVLTF
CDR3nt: TGTGCCAGCAGCTTTTCCACCTACTCTGGGGCCAACGTCCTGACTTTC

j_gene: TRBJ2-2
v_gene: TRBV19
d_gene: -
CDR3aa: CASSIGGVGTGELFF
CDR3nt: TGTGCCAGTAGTATCGGGGGAGTGGGTACCGGGGAGCTGTTTTTT

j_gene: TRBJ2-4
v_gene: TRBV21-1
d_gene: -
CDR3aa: CASSKGDRGPPRTKNIQYF
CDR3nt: TGTGCCAGCAGCAAAGGGGACAGGGGGCCCCCTCGGACCAAAAACATTCAGTACTTC

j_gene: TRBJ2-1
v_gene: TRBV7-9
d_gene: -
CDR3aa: CASSLRQRSYNEQFF
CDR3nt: TGTGCCAGCAGCTTAAGACAGAGAAGCTACAATGAGCAGTTCTTC

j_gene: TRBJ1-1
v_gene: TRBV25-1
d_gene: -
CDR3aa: CASTRGGSTEAFF
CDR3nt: TGTGCCAGCACACGGGGTGGTTCCACTGAAGCTTTCTTT

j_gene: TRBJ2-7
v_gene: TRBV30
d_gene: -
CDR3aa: CAWSPWAGFDHEQYF
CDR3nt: TGTGCCTGGAGTCCTTGGGCGGGGTTCGACCACGAGCAGTACTTC